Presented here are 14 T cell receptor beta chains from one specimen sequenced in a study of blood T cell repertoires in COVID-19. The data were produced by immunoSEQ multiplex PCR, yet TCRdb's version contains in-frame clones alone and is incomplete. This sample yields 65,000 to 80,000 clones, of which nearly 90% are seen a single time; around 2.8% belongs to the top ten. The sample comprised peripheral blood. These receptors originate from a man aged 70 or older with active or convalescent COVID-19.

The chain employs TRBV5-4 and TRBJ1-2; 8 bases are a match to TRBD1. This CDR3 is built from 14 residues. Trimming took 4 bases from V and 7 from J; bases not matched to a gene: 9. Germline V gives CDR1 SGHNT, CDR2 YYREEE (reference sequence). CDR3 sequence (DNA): TGTGCCAGCAGCACGGACAGGGTGGTGAGTGGCTACACCTTC. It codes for CASSTDRVVSGYTF.

CDR3 in DNA: TGTGCCAGCAGTGAGGGACAGTCGCAGGAGACCCAGTACTTC. This sequence encodes CASSEGQSQETQYF. The chain has TRBV28 and TRBJ2-5; 7 bases match TRBD1. After removal of 5 bases from V and 5 bases from J, the junction contained 8 bases not matched to a gene. The CDR3 extends over 14 amino acids. The germline V gene has CDR1 MDHEN and CDR2 SYDVKM.

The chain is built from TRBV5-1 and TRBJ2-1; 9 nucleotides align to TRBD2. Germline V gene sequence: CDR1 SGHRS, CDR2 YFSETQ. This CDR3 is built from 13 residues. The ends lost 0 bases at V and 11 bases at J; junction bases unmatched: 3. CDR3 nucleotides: TGCGCCAGCAGCTTGGACCTAGCGGGGAAGCAGTTCTTC. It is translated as CASSLDLAGKQFF.

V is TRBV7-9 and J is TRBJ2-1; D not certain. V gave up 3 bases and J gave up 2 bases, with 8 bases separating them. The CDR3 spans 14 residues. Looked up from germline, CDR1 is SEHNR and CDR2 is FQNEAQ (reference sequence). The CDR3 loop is CASSFTKPYNEQFF. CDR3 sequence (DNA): TGTGCCAGCAGCTTCACCAAGCCCTACAATGAGCAGTTCTTC.

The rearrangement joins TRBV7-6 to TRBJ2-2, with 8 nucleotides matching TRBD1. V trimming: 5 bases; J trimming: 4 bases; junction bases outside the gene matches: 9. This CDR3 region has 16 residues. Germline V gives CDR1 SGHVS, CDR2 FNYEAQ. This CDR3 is CASSDDQGASTGELFF. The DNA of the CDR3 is TGTGCCAGCAGCGACGACCAGGGGGCAAGCACCGGGGAGCTGTTTTTT.

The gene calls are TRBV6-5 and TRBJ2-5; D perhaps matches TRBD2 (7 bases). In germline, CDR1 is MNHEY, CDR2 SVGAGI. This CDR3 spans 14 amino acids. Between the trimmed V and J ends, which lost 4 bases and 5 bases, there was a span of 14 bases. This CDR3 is CASSWGGGQETQYF. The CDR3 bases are TGTGCCAGCAGTTGGGGAGGGGGGCAGGAGACCCAGTACTTC.

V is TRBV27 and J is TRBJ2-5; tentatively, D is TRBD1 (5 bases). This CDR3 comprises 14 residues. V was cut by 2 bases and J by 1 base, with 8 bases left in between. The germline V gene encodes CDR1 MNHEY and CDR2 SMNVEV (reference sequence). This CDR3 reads CASSLRTPQETQYF. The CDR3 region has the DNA TGTGCCAGCAGTTTAAGGACACCCCAAGAGACCCAGTACTTC.

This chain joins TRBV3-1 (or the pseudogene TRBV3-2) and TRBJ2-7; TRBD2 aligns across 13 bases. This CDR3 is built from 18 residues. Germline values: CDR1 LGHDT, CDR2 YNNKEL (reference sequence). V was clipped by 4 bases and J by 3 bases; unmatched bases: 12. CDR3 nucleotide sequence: TGTGCCAGCAGCCTAAGACTAGCGGGGGGCATTCGACTCTACGAGCAGTACTTC. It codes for CASSLRLAGGIRLYEQYF.

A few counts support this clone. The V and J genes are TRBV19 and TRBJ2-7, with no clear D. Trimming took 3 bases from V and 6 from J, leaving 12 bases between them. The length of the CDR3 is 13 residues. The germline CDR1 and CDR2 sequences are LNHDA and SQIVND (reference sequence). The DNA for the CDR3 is TGTGCCAGTAGTATCGTATCCGGTCGCGAGCAGTACTTC. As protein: CASSIVSGREQYF.

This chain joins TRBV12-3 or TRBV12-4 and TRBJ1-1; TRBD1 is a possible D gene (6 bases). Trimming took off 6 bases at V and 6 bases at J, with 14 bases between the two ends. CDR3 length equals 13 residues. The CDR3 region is CASSTSRGPEAFF. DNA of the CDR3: TGTGCCAGCAGCACCAGCAGGGGCCCTGAAGCTTTCTTT.

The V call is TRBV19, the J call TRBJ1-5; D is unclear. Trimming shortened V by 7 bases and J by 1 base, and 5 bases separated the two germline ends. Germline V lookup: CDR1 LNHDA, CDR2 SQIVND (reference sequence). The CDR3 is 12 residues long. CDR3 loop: CASNRSNQPQHF. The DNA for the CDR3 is TGTGCCAGTAATAGAAGCAATCAGCCCCAGCATTTT.

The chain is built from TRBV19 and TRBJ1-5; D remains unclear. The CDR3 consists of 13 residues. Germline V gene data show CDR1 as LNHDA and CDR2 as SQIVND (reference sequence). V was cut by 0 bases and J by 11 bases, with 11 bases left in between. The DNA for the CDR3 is TGTGCCAGTAGTATAGAAGGTCCCGGGTCCCAGCATTTT. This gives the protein CASSIEGPGSQHF. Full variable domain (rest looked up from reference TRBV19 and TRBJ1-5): DGGITQSPKYLFRKEGQNVTLSCEQNLNHDAMYWYRQDPGQGLRLIYYSQIVNDFQKGDIAEGYSVSREKKESFPLTVTSAQKNPTAFYLCASSIEGPGSQHFGDGTRLSIL.

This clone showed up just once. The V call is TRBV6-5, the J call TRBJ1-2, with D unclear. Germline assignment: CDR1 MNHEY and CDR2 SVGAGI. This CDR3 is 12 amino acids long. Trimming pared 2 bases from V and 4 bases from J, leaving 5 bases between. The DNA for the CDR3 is TGTGCCAGCAGTTACGGCGGCTATGGCTACACCTTC. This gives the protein CASSYGGYGYTF.

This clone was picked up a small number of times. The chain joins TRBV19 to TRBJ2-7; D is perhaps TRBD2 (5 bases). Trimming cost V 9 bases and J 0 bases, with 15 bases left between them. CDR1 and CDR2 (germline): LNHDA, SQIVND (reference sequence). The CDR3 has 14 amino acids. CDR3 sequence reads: CASSRADGSYEQYF. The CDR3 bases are TGTGCCAGCTCTAGAGCGGATGGCTCCTACGAGCAGTACTTC.